Detailed here is one T cell receptor beta chain. Per the study methods: Scientists estimated how many nucleated cells there were by amplifying reference gene primers. Sequencing used immunoSEQ multiplex PCR; TCRdb keeps in-frame clones, though not all of them. D and trimming come from the DNA, and the V and J calls and clone size come from that table. The table lists about 75,000 clones, roughly 90% of them singletons. The data belong to a study of blood T cell repertoires in COVID-19. The source is a human donor in a cohort sampled during active COVID-19. Sequencing was performed on peripheral blood.

As DNA, the CDR3 is TGTGCCAGTAGTATAAGCGGGGGGACCTACAATGAGCAGTTCTTC. It encodes CASSISGGTYNEQFF. The gene calls are TRBV19 and TRBJ2-1; TRBD2 matches at 9 bases. Trimming at V came to 2 bases and at J to 2 bases, leaving 1 base not matched to a gene. The CDR3 is made up of 15 amino acids. The germline V gene has CDR1 LNHDA and CDR2 SQIVND (reference sequence).